These 21 T cell receptor beta chains were sequenced from one sample in a study of blood T cell repertoires in COVID-19. Clones were read by immunoSEQ multiplex PCR, and TCRdb kept only the in-frame ones, dropping some. The sample has more than 250,000 clones; about four fifths are singletons. Source material: peripheral blood. These TCRs come from a woman in her fifties or sixties with acute or convalescent COVID-19.

The V call is TRBV9, the J call TRBJ1-2, with D unclear. The germline gives CDR1 SGDLS, CDR2 YYNGEE. This CDR3 spans 15 amino acids. The V and J ends lost 2 bases and 3 bases respectively, with 14 bases between them. CDR3 protein: CASSVGVGPDYGYTF. Here the CDR3 DNA reads TGTGCCAGCAGCGTGGGAGTAGGGCCGGACTATGGCTACACCTTC. Full variable domain (missing parts from reference TRBV9 and TRBJ1-2): DSGVTQTPKHLITATGQRVTLRCSPRSGDLSVYWYQQSLDQGLQFLIQYYNGEERAKGNILERFSAQQFPDLHSELNLSSLELGDSALYFCASSVGVGPDYGYTFGSGTRLTVV.

This sequence joins TRBV7-2 and TRBJ1-6; TRBD1 is a possible D gene (5 bases). The CDR3 sequence is 13 residues long. CDR1 SGHTA and CDR2 FQGNSA come from the germline V gene. The V end lost 7 bases, the J end lost 10 bases, and 14 bases lay between the germline ends. The CDR3 sequence is CASTEQGRSPLHF. In DNA, the CDR3 is TGTGCCAGCACGGAGCAGGGAAGGTCACCCCTCCACTTT.

The rearrangement uses TRBV27 and TRBJ1-1; D is unresolved. Germline CDR1 reads MNHEY; CDR2 reads SMNVEV (reference sequence). This CDR3 region has 14 residues. V was shortened by 0 bases and J by 4 bases, with 9 bases between the two germline ends. The CDR3 region has the DNA TGTGCCAGCAGTTTATCTACCGGGAGCACTGAAGCTTTCTTT. Amino acids: CASSLSTGSTEAFF.

The V and J genes are TRBV7-9 and TRBJ1-2; the match to TRBD1 covers 7 bases. This CDR3 is 13 amino acids long. J gave up 6 bases and V 5 bases, and 6 bases lay outside the gene matches. Germline CDR1 reads SEHNR; CDR2 reads FQNEAQ (reference sequence). The CDR3 loop reads CASSLDRNNGYTF. Written as DNA, the CDR3 is TGTGCCAGCAGCCTGGACAGGAACAATGGCTACACCTTC. The variable domain in full, completed from reference TRBV7-9 and TRBJ1-2, reads DTGVSQNPRHKITKRGQNVTFRCDPISEHNRLYWYRQTLGQGPEFLTYFQNEAQLEKSRLLSDRFSAERPKGSFSTLEIQRTEQGDSAMYLCASSLDRNNGYTFGSGTRLTVV.

The chain recombines TRBV19 with TRBJ2-1; D is possibly TRBD2 (5 bases). Germline V lookup: CDR1 LNHDA, CDR2 SQIVND (reference sequence). The CDR3 loop spans 16 amino acids. V was pared by 1 base and J by 0 bases, with 10 bases between. The CDR3 is CASSIASGSSYNEQFF. The CDR3 bases are TGTGCCAGTAGTATAGCAAGCGGAAGCTCCTACAATGAGCAGTTCTTC. The whole variable domain, filled in from reference TRBV19 and TRBJ2-1, reads DGGITQSPKYLFRKEGQNVTLSCEQNLNHDAMYWYRQDPGQGLRLIYYSQIVNDFQKGDIAEGYSVSREKKESFPLTVTSAQKNPTAFYLCASSIASGSSYNEQFFGPGTRLTVL.

The chain links TRBV18 to TRBJ1-1, with D unclear. The CDR3 contains 14 residues. From germline, CDR1 is KGHSH and CDR2 LQKENI. Between the trimmed V and J ends, which lost 1 base and 2 bases, there was a span of 8 bases. The CDR3 is CASSPRRENTEAFF. The CDR3 DNA is TGTGCCAGCTCACCACGGAGGGAAAACACTGAAGCTTTCTTT.

The genes are TRBV6-5 and TRBJ2-1, with 8 positions matching TRBD2. The J segment lost 4 bases and the V segment lost 7 bases, leaving 9 bases of the junction unmatched. Per germline, CDR1 MNHEY and CDR2 SVGAGI. The CDR3 has 15 amino acids. As DNA, the CDR3 is TGTGCCAGCACCCCTAGCGGGCAGAGGTACAATGAGCAGTTCTTC. Protein product: CASTPSGQRYNEQFF.

The chain has TRBV14 and TRBJ1-2; D is unresolved. Germline assignment: CDR1 SGHDN and CDR2 FVKESK. The CDR3 loop spans 15 amino acids. V was pared by 2 bases and J by 4 bases, with 14 bases between. This chain's CDR3 is CASSQLPGEGYGYTF. Here the CDR3 DNA reads TGTGCCAGCAGCCAACTTCCTGGGGAGGGCTATGGCTACACCTTC.

The CDR3 loop reads CASSVAGTANEKLFF. The CDR3 DNA sequence: TGTGCCAGCAGTGTTGCCGGGACAGCAAATGAAAAACTGTTTTTT. The rearrangement uses TRBV2 and TRBJ1-4; 7 bases are a match to TRBD1. The V gene end was trimmed by 4 bases and the J gene end by 5 bases; junction bases not matched to a gene: 7. Germline assignment: CDR1 SNHLY and CDR2 FYNNEI. This CDR3 is 15 amino acids long.

The V gene is TRBV27, the J gene TRBJ1-4; D is ambiguous. The germline V and J ends were trimmed by 7 bases and 3 bases, with 12 bases remaining between them. CDR3 size: 14 residues. Germline CDR1 and CDR2: MNHEY and SMNVEV (reference sequence). DNA for the CDR3: TGTGCCAGCATCGGTTGGGCCTCTAATGAAAAACTGTTTTTT. This translates into CASIGWASNEKLFF.

The rearrangement joins TRBV5-1 to TRBJ1-1; a possible D gene is TRBD1 (6 bases). V was trimmed by 4 bases and J by 0 bases, leaving 13 bases between them. The CDR3 runs to 15 residues. Germline CDR1 reads SGHRS; CDR2 reads YFSETQ. The chain's CDR3 is CASSTWTAMNTEAFF. CDR3 DNA: TGCGCCAGCAGCACCTGGACAGCCATGAACACTGAAGCTTTCTTT. The variable domain in full, with the rest retrieved from reference TRBV5-1 and TRBJ1-1, is KAGVTQTPRYLIKTRGQQVTLSCSPISGHRSVSWYQQTPGQGLQFLFEYFSETQRNKGNFPGRFSGRQFSNSRSEMNVSTLELGDSALYLCASSTWTAMNTEAFFGQGTRLTVV.

This clone has only a few counts. The CDR3 is CASSEQQGFYGYTF. The DNA for the CDR3 is TGTGCCAGCAGTGAGCAACAGGGATTCTATGGCTACACCTTC. The V gene is TRBV6-1, the J gene TRBJ1-2, with D tentatively TRBD1 (6 bases). Trimming took 3 bases from V and 4 from J, leaving 12 bases between them. The CDR3 sequence is 14 residues long. Germline V CDR1 and CDR2: MNHNS, SASEGT.

The CDR3 is CASSLAGQVQGNTIYF. For the CDR3, the DNA is TGCGCCAGCAGCTTGGCCGGCCAGGTTCAGGGAAACACCATATATTTT. The chain carries TRBV5-1 and TRBJ1-3; the D is unclear. The CDR3 extends over 16 amino acids. Trimming took 0 bases from V and 4 from J, leaving 14 bases between them. Per germline, CDR1 SGHRS and CDR2 YFSETQ. Looking up the rest from reference TRBV5-1 and TRBJ1-3 gives the full variable domain: KAGVTQTPRYLIKTRGQQVTLSCSPISGHRSVSWYQQTPGQGLQFLFEYFSETQRNKGNFPGRFSGRQFSNSRSEMNVSTLELGDSALYLCASSLAGQVQGNTIYFGEGSWLTVV.

V is TRBV25-1 and J is TRBJ2-1, with a weak D call TRBD2 (5 bases). Germline CDR1 reads MGHDK; CDR2 reads SYGVNS. There are 15 residues in the CDR3. V was pared by 2 bases and J by 6 bases, with 14 bases between. The CDR3 nucleotides are TGTGCCAGCAGTGAACGAAGGGTAGGGAGCAATGAGCAGTTCTTC. Translated: CASSERRVGSNEQFF.

As concerns this clone: Other nucleotide sequences in the sample specify the same CDR3. This chain links TRBV5-4 with TRBJ2-3; D is ambiguous. CDR1 and CDR2 (germline): SGHNT, YYREEE (reference sequence). V shed 0 bases and J shed 0 bases, with 8 bases lying between them. This CDR3 has 15 amino acids. CDR3 sequence (DNA): TGTGCCAGCAGCTTGGCTGGGCAGAGCACAGATACGCAGTATTTT. Protein: CASSLAGQSTDTQYF.

This chain joins TRBV3-1 (or the pseudogene TRBV3-2) and TRBJ2-1, with unresolved D. Trimming shortened V by 1 base and J by 6 bases, and 7 bases separated the two germline ends. CDR3 length equals 13 residues. Germline V lookup: CDR1 LGHDT, CDR2 YNNKEL (reference sequence). CDR3 DNA: TGTGCCAGCAGCCAAGCACTGCCCAATGAGCAGTTCTTC. Encoded protein: CASSQALPNEQFF.

This rearrangement joins TRBV6-2 or TRBV6-3 to TRBJ2-7, with TRBD1 as a possible D gene (5 bases). V lost 2 bases and J lost 3, with 8 bases in between. Per germline, CDR1 MNHEY and CDR2 SVGEGT. CDR3 length: 13 residues. CDR3 sequence (DNA): TGTGCCAGCAGTTACGCACAGGACTACGAGCAGTACTTC. It encodes CASSYAQDYEQYF.

In DNA, the CDR3 is TGTGCCAGCAGGTTCGCTGGGGCCAACGTCCTGACTTTC. Its translation is CASRFAGANVLTF. The chain carries TRBV6-5 and TRBJ2-6, with no clear D. The CDR3 extends over 13 amino acids. Trimming shortened V by 6 bases and J by 2 bases, and 5 bases separated the two germline ends. Germline V gene sequence: CDR1 MNHEY, CDR2 SVGAGI.

The V call is TRBV9, the J call TRBJ1-4; D gene uncertain. V lost 4 bases to trimming and J lost 11 bases, with 15 bases between them. The CDR3 has 13 amino acids. The germline gives CDR1 SGDLS, CDR2 YYNGEE. The DNA of the CDR3 is TGTGCCAGCAGCCCAACTTCGTCTGAGAAACTGTTTTTT. Amino acid sequence: CASSPTSSEKLFF. The full variable domain, rest sourced from reference TRBV9 and TRBJ1-4, is DSGVTQTPKHLITATGQRVTLRCSPRSGDLSVYWYQQSLDQGLQFLIQYYNGEERAKGNILERFSAQQFPDLHSELNLSSLELGDSALYFCASSPTSSEKLFFGSGTQLSVL.

On this clone itself: At the DNA level, this CDR3 is encoded by other sequences in the same sample as well. The J gene is TRBJ2-1, the V gene TRBV5-1; the D is unclear. The V end was cut by 0 bases, the J end by 5 bases, with 6 bases between. This CDR3 comprises 13 residues. Germline CDR1 reads SGHRS; CDR2 reads YFSETQ. The CDR3 nucleotides read TGCGCCAGCAGCTTGGGTTTAAACAATGAGCAGTTCTTC. It encodes CASSLGLNNEQFF.

The chain is built from TRBV7-3 and TRBJ2-7; TRBD1 is a possible D gene (6 bases). Germline loops: CDR1 SGHTA, CDR2 FQGTGA. The CDR3 is 13 amino acids. Trimming took 3 bases from V and 4 from J, leaving 10 bases between them. The CDR3 DNA is TGTGCCAGCAGCTTGAACAGGGAATACGAGCAGTACTTC. As protein: CASSLNREYEQYF.